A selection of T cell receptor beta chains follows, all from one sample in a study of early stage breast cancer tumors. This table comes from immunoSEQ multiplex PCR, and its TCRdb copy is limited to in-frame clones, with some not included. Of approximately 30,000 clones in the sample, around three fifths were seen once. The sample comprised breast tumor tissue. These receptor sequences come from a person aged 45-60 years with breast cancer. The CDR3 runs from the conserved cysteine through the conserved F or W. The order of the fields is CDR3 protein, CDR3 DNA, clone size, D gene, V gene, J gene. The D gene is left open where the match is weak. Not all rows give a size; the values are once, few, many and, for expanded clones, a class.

CDR3: CASSLFRDTEAFF
DNA: TGTGCCAGCAGCCTGTTCAGGGACACTGAAGCTTTCTTT
size: -
D: -
V: TRBV13
J: TRBJ1-1

CDR3: CASSQGGPTDTQYF
DNA: TGCGCCAGCAGCCAAGGGGGCCCCACAGATACGCAGTATTTT
size: -
D: TRBD1
V: TRBV5-1
J: TRBJ2-3

CDR3: CASSPVAGEQFF
DNA: TGTGCCAGCAGCCCCGTCGCCGGTGAGCAGTTCTTC
size: few
D: -
V: TRBV11-1
J: TRBJ2-1

CDR3: CASSIGGGLETQYF
DNA: TGTGCCAGTAGTATAGGTGGGGGCCTAGAGACCCAGTACTTC
size: -
D: -
V: TRBV19
J: TRBJ2-5

CDR3: CASSSTTSAQAYEQYF
DNA: TGTGCCAGCAGCTCAACGACTAGCGCCCAAGCCTACGAGCAGTACTTC
size: -
D: TRBD2
V: TRBV7-9
J: TRBJ2-7

CDR3: CASSEAVAGANYGYTF
DNA: TGTGCCAGCAGTGAAGCGGTGGCAGGGGCAAACTATGGCTACACCTTC
size: -
D: -
V: TRBV6-1
J: TRBJ1-2

CDR3: CASSLDRTEEGQLFF
DNA: TGTGCCAGCAGCTTGGATCGGACAGAAGAAGGTCAACTGTTTTTT
size: -
D: -
V: TRBV5-5
J: TRBJ1-4

CDR3: CASSPTSGRANTQYF
DNA: TGTGCCAGCAGCCCGACTAGCGGGAGGGCCAATACGCAGTATTTT
size: -
D: TRBD2
V: TRBV2
J: TRBJ2-3

CDR3: CASSQDEGESTEAFF
DNA: TGCGCCAGCAGCCAAGATGAAGGGGAGAGCACTGAAGCTTTCTTT
size: -
D: -
V: TRBV4-3
J: TRBJ1-1

CDR3: CSVEGRGGRANEQFF
DNA: TGCAGCGTTGAAGGAAGGGGCGGGAGGGCAAATGAGCAGTTCTTC
size: -
D: TRBD2
V: TRBV29-1
J: TRBJ2-1

CDR3: CASRTYGTDNQPQHF
DNA: TGTGCCAGTAGGACCTACGGGACGGACAATCAGCCCCAGCATTTT
size: -
D: -
V: TRBV19
J: TRBJ1-5

CDR3: CASSLEWAQNTGELFF
DNA: TGTGCTAGCAGCTTAGAATGGGCTCAAAACACCGGGGAGCTGTTTTTT
size: few
D: -
V: TRBV7-7
J: TRBJ2-2

CDR3: CASSGGLVLDTQYF
DNA: TGCGCCAGCAGCGGGGGACTAGTTTTAGATACGCAGTATTTT
size: -
D: TRBD2
V: TRBV5-1
J: TRBJ2-3

CDR3: CASSLDYSGANVLTF
DNA: TGTGCCAGCAGCTTGGACTACTCTGGGGCCAACGTCCTGACTTTC
size: -
D: -
V: TRBV5-4
J: TRBJ2-6

CDR3: CASSPDGGLNTEAFF
DNA: TGCGCCAGCAGCCCGGATGGGGGTTTGAACACTGAAGCTTTCTTT
size: -
D: -
V: TRBV5-1
J: TRBJ1-1

CDR3: CASSQAGTETYEQYF
DNA: TGTGCCAGCAGCCAGGCCGGGACTGAAACCTACGAGCAGTACTTC
size: -
D: -
V: TRBV11-2
J: TRBJ2-7

CDR3: CASSEYEQYF
DNA: TGCGCCAGCAGTGAATACGAGCAGTACTTC
size: few
D: -
V: TRBV10-1
J: TRBJ2-7

CDR3: CASSPTGGYTDTQYF
DNA: TGTGCCAGCAGTCCAACAGGGGGCTACACAGATACGCAGTATTTT
size: -
D: TRBD1
V: TRBV2
J: TRBJ2-3

CDR3: CASSTPQRARTGELFF
DNA: TGTGCCAGCAGCACCCCTCAGAGGGCGCGCACCGGGGAGCTGTTTTTT
size: -
D: -
V: TRBV9
J: TRBJ2-2

CDR3: CASSPPQGITEAFF
DNA: TGTGCCAGCTCACCACCTCAGGGTATCACTGAAGCTTTCTTT
size: -
D: -
V: TRBV18
J: TRBJ1-1

CDR3: CASSLELGELFF
DNA: TGCGCCAGCAGCTTAGAGCTCGGGGAGCTGTTTTTT
size: -
D: -
V: TRBV5-1
J: TRBJ2-2

CDR3: CASSSNPGLAVLGYNEQFF
DNA: TGTGCCAGTAGTTCTAATCCGGGACTAGCGGTTTTGGGCTACAATGAGCAGTTCTTC
size: -
D: TRBD2
V: TRBV19
J: TRBJ2-1

CDR3: CASSPGLAGVPFGEQFF
DNA: TGTGCCAGCAGTCCGGGACTAGCGGGAGTCCCATTTGGGGAGCAGTTCTTC
size: -
D: TRBD2
V: TRBV6-4
J: TRBJ2-1

CDR3: CASSGAPSGGYGYTF
DNA: TGTGCCAGCAGTGGGGCCCCCTCAGGGGGCTATGGCTACACCTTC
size: -
D: TRBD1
V: TRBV2
J: TRBJ1-2

CDR3: CASSQSGQGLSYEQYF
DNA: TGTGCCAGCAGCCAGTCCGGACAGGGGCTATCCTACGAGCAGTACTTC
size: -
D: TRBD1
V: TRBV4-2
J: TRBJ2-7

CDR3: CASSERWEGEQFF
DNA: TGCGCCAGCAGTGAGAGGTGGGAAGGGGAGCAGTTCTTC
size: -
D: -
V: TRBV10-1
J: TRBJ2-1

CDR3: CASSLGLGSSYEQYF
DNA: TGTGCCAGCAGCCTGGGACTAGGGAGCTCCTACGAGCAGTACTTC
size: once
D: TRBD2
V: TRBV14
J: TRBJ2-7

CDR3: CASSEKLRQGHTEAFF
DNA: TGTGCCAGCAGTGAAAAATTGAGACAGGGGCACACTGAAGCTTTCTTT
size: -
D: TRBD1
V: TRBV25-1
J: TRBJ1-1

CDR3: CASSPTRSYEQYF
DNA: TGTGCCAGTAGTCCGACAAGATCCTACGAGCAGTACTTC
size: -
D: -
V: TRBV19
J: TRBJ2-7